This T cell receptor (beta chain) was sequenced during a study of shared clonotypes between healthy human individuals. The V segment lost 5 bases and the J segment 7 bases; nucleotides outside the gene matches: 11. Germline assignment: CDR1 LGHNA and CDR2 YNFKEQ. This CDR3 region has 15 residues. Researchers divided each subset's genomic DNA evenly across several immunoSEQ plates. In the authors' workflow: Quality scores were absent from the junction-only immunoSEQ sequences, so filtering differed. TCRdb's copy holds only in-frame clones and misses some; the assay was immunoSEQ multiplex PCR. The DNA gave D and trimming, while V, J and clone size come from that table. The sample comprises more than 400,000 clones, more than 75% of which are singletons, and about 12% rests with the top ten.

Sequenced sample: PBMCs. This receptor was taken from a woman between 40 and 50 years old in good health. Some clones in this sample may be carry-over from other donors' samples. This rearrangement joins TRBV4-2 to TRBJ1-2; 9 positions agree with TRBD1. The CDR3 sequence is CASSSLAGQGFGYTF. CDR3 DNA sequence: TGTGCCAGCAGCTCGTTAGCGGGACAGGGCTTTGGCTACACCTTC.